This T cell receptor (beta chain) was captured in a study of CD8+ T cells in alopecia areata. About this clone itself: Antigen: not known.

The treatment here: oral pan-JAK inhibitor, 5-10 mg twice daily. Trimming took off 0 bases at V and 4 bases at J, with 14 bases between the two ends. The CDR3 runs to 16 residues. In germline, CDR1 is SGHDT, CDR2 YYEEEE. cDNA prepared by RNA extraction and subsequent reverse transcription served as the template for sequencing. TCRdb's table, derived via immunoSEQ multiplex PCR, lists solely in-frame clones and lacks some. The sample consists of about 120,000 clones, 61% of them appearing once. Study conclusions and caveats: Mice showed TCR sharing more clearly than patients did, possibly owing to HLA.

Material: CD4+ T cells sorted from blood, obtained at week 4, from a patient treated with tofacitinib. This rearrangement joins TRBV5-6 to TRBJ2-1; possible D gene TRBD1, 5 bases. This receptor was taken from a human donor with alopecia areata. CDR3 protein: CASSLAAGLSYNEQFF. The CDR3 DNA is TGTGCCAGCAGCTTGGCGGCAGGGCTTTCGTACAATGAGCAGTTCTTC. Full variable domain (missing parts from reference TRBV5-6 and TRBJ2-1): DAGVTQSPTHLIKTRGQQVTLRCSPKSGHDTVSWYQQALGQGPQFIFQYYEEEERQRGNFPDRFSGHQFPNYSSELNVNALLLGDSALYLCASSLAAGLSYNEQFFGPGTRLTVL.